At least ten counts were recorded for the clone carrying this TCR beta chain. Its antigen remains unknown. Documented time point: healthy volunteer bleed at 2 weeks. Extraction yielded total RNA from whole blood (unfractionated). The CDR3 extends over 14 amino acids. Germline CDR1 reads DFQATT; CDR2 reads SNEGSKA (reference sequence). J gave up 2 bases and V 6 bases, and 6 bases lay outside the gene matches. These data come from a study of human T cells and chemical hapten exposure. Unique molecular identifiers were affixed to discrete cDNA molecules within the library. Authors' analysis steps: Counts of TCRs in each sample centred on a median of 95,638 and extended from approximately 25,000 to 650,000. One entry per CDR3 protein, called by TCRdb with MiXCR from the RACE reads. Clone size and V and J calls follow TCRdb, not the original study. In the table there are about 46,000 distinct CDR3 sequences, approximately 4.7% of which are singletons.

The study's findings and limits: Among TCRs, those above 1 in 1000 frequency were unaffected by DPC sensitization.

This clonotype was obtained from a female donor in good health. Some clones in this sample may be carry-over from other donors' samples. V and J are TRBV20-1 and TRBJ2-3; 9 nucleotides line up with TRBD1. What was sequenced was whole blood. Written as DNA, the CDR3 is TGCAGTGCCTGGACAGGGGACGACACAGATACGCAGTATTTT. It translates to CSAWTGDDTDTQYF.